One T cell receptor beta chain is described in this entry. Its matching antigen is unknown. Noted time point: week 11, during vaccination. Vaccine doses each comprised 300 ug of mutant IDH1 20-mer peptide, with topical imiquimod. These data come from a study of a mutant IDH1 vaccine in newly diagnosed glioma. Study details: With temozolomide cycles, or 4-6 weeks after radiotherapy alone, vaccination was started. Study-wide results and caveats: Top peripheral T cell clonotype shifts appeared unrelated to pseudoprogression.

TCRdb keeps only in-frame clones here, not all; method: immunoSEQ multiplex PCR. The sample gives under 150,000 clones, roughly 90% of which show up once; around 0.6% is in the top ten. The sequencing used PBMCs, collected from a glioma patient whose treatment included an IDH1 peptide vaccine. The receptor was isolated from a woman aged 45-60 years with glioma.

CDR3 amino acids: CASSLGGRTEAFF. In nucleotides, the CDR3 is TGCGCCAGCAGCTTGGGGGGCCGGACTGAAGCTTTCTTT. The gene calls are TRBV5-1 and TRBJ1-1; D possibly corresponds to TRBD1 (5 bases). V lost 0 bases, J lost 5 bases, and 8 bases lay in between. CDR3 size: 13 residues. Looked up from germline, CDR1 is SGHRS and CDR2 is YFSETQ.